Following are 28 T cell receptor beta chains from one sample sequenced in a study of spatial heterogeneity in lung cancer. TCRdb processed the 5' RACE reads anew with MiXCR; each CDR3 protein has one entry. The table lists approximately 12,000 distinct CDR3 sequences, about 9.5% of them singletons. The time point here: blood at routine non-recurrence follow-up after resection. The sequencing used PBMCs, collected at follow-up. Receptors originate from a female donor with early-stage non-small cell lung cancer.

The CDR3 reads CASSPRQTTNYGYTF. The CDR3 nucleotides read TGTGCCAGCAGCCCGAGACAGACCACTAACTATGGCTACACCTTC. The rearrangement links TRBV7-2 to TRBJ1-2, with TRBD1 as a possible D gene (5 bases). Germline V CDR1 and CDR2: SGHTA, FQGNSA. Trimming pared 5 bases from V and 0 bases from J, leaving 13 bases between. The CDR3 consists of 15 residues.

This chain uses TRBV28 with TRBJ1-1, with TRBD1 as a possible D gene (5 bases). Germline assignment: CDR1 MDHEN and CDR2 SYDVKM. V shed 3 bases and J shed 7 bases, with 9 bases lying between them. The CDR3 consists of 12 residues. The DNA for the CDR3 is TGTGCCAGCAGTTTCTGGGGGGGTGAAGCTTTCTTT. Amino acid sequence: CASSFWGGEAFF.

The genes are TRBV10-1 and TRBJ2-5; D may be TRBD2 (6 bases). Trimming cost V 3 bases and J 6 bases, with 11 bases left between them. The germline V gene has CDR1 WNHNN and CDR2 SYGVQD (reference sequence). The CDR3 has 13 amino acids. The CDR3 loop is CASSDGGIQTQYF. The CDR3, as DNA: TGCGCCAGCAGTGACGGGGGAATACAGACCCAGTACTTC.

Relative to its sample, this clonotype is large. CDR3 sequence reads: CSVDEGAGSIQYF. As DNA, the CDR3 is TGCAGCGTTGACGAGGGGGCCGGTAGCATTCAGTACTTC. The chain employs TRBV29-1 and TRBJ2-4, with 7 positions matching TRBD1. The CDR3 covers 13 residues. V shed 3 bases, J shed 9 bases, and the junction held 8 bases outside the gene matches. Germline V gene data show CDR1 as SQVTM and CDR2 as ANQGSEA.

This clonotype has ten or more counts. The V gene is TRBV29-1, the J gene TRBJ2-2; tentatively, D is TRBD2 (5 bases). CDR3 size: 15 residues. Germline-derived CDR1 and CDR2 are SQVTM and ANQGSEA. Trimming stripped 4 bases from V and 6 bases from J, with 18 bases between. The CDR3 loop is CSVVPAEGPAGELFF. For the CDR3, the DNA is TGCAGCGTTGTTCCCGCCGAGGGTCCGGCCGGGGAGCTGTTTTTT.

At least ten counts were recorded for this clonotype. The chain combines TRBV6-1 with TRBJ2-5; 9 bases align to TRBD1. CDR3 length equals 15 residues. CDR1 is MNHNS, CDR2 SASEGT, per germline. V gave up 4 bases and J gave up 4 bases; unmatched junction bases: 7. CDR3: CASSAQGAWGETQYF. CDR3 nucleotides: TGTGCCAGCAGTGCACAGGGGGCTTGGGGAGAGACCCAGTACTTC.

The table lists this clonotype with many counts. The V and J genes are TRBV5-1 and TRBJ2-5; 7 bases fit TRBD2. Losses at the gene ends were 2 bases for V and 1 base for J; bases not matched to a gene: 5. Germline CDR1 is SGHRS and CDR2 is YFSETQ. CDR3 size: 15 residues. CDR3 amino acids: CASSLRSGAQETQYF. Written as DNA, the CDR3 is TGCGCCAGCAGCTTACGGAGCGGGGCCCAAGAGACCCAGTACTTC.

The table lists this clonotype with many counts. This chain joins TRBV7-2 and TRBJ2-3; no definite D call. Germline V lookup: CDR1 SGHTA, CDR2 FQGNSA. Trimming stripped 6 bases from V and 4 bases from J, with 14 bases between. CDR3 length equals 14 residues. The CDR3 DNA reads TGTGCCAGCAGTCCAAGCACGGTTCCAGATACGCAGTATTTT. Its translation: CASSPSTVPDTQYF.

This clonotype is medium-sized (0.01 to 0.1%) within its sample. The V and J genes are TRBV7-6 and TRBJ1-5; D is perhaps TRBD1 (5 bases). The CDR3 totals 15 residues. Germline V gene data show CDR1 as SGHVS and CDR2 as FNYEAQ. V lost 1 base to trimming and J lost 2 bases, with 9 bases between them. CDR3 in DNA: TGTGCCAGCAGCTTAGGCAGGGACGGCAATCAGCCCCAGCATTTT. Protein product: CASSLGRDGNQPQHF. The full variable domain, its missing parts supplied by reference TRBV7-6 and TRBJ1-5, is GAGVSQSPRYKVTKRGQDVALRCDPISGHVSLYWYRQALGQGPEFLTYFNYEAQQDKSGLPNDRFSAERPEGSISTLTIQRTEQRDSAMYRCASSLGRDGNQPQHFGDGTRLSIL.

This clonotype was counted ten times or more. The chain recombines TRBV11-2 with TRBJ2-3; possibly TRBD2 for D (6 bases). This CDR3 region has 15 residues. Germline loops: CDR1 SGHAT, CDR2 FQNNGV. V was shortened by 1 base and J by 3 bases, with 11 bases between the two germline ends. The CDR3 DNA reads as TGTGCCAGCAGCTTAGCCGGGAGAGCAACAGATACGCAGTATTTT. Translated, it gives CASSLAGRATDTQYF.

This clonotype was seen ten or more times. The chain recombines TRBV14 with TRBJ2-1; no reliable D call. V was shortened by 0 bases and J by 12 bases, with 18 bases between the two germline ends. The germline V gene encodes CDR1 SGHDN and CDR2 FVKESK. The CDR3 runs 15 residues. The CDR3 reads CASSQDIGAGSGQFF. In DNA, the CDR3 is TGTGCCAGCAGCCAAGATATCGGAGCTGGTAGTGGGCAGTTCTTC.

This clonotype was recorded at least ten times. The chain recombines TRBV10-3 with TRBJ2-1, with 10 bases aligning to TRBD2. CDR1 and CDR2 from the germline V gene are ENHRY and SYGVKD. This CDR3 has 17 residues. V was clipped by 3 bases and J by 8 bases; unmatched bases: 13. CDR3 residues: CAISDPASGGPEYEQFF. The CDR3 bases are TGTGCCATCAGTGATCCGGCTAGCGGGGGCCCTGAGTATGAGCAGTTCTTC.

The CDR3 DNA follows: TGTGCCAGCAGTTTAGGCAGGGTCTCCTACGAGCAGTACTTC. It encodes CASSLGRVSYEQYF. This chain connects TRBV27 to TRBJ2-7, with D tentatively TRBD1 (5 bases). The CDR3 consists of 14 residues. CDR1 MNHEY and CDR2 SMNVEV come from the germline V gene (reference sequence). V lost 2 bases and J 0 bases, leaving 8 bases between the germline ends.

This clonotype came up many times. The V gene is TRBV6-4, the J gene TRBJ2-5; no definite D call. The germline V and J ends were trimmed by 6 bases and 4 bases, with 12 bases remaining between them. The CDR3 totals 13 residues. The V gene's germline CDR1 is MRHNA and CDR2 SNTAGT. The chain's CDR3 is CASSFGPGETQYF. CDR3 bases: TGTGCCAGCAGCTTTGGGCCTGGAGAGACCCAGTACTTC.

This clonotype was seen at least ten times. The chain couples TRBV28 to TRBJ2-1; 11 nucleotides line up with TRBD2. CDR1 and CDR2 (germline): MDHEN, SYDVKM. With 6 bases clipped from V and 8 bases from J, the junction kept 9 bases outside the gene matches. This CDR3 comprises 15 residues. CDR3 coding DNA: TGTGCCAGCAGCCTCACTAGCGGGAGTGTGGATGAGCAGTTCTTC. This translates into CASSLTSGSVDEQFF.

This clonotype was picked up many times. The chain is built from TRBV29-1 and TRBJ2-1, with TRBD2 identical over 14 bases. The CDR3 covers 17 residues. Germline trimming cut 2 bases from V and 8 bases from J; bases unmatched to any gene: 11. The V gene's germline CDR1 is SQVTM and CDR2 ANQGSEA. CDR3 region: CSVEWGGLAGARYEQFF. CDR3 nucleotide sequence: TGCAGCGTTGAATGGGGGGGACTAGCGGGAGCACGGTATGAGCAGTTCTTC.

In DNA, the CDR3 is TGTGCCAGCAGCTTAGCTGGAAAGGTGACATCCATAATTCGGGGCCTCCACTTT. As protein: CASSLAGKVTSIIRGLHF. The chain links TRBV7-9 to TRBJ1-6, with unresolved D. The CDR3 totals 18 residues. The germline V gene has CDR1 SEHNR and CDR2 FQNEAQ (reference sequence). Trimming took off 0 bases at V and 15 bases at J, with 27 bases between the two ends.

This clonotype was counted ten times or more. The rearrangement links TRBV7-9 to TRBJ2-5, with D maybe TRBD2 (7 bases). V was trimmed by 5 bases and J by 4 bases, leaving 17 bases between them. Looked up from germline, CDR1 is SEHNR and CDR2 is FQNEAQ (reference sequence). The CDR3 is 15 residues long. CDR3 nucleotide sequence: TGTGCCAGCAGCACTACAGGCGGGGGCAGAGAGACCCAGTACTTC. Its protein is CASSTTGGGRETQYF.

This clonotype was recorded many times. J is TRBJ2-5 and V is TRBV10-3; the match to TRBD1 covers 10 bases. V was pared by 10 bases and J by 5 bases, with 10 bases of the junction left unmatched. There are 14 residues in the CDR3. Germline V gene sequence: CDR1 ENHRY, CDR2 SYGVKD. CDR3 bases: TGTGCCACCAGGCGGGGACAGGGGTTGGAGACCCAGTACTTC. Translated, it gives CATRRGQGLETQYF.

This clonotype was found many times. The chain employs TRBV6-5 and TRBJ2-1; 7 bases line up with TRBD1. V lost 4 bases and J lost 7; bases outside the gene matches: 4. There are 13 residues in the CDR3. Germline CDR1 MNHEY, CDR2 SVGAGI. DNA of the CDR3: TGTGCCAGCAGTTTCGACAGGGTAAATGAGCAGTTCTTC. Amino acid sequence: CASSFDRVNEQFF.

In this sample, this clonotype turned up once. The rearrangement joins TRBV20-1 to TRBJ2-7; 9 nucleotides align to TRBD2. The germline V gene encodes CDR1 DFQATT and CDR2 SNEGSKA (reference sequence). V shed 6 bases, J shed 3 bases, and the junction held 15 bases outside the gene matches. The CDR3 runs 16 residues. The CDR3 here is CSACRRGVAGDYEQYF. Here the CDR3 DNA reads TGCAGTGCCTGCCGACGAGGGGTAGCGGGAGACTACGAGCAGTACTTC.

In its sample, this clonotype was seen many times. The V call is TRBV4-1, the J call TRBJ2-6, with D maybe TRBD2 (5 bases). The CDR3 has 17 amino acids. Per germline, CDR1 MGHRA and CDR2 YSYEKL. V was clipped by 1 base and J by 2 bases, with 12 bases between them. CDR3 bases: TGCGCCAGCAGCCAAGTACCTAGCTCAGCTGGGGCCAACGTCCTGACTTTC. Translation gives CASSQVPSSAGANVLTF.

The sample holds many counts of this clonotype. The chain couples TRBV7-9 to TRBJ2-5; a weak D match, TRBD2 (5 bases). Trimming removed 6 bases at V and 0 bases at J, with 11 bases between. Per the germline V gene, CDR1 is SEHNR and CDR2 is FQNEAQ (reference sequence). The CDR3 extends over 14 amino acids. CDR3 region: CASSRLGNQETQYF. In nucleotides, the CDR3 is TGTGCCAGCAGTCGACTCGGGAACCAAGAGACCCAGTACTTC.

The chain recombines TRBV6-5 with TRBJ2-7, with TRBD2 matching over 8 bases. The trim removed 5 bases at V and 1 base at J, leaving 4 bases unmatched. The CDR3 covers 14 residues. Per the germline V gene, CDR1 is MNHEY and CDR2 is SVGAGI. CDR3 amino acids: CASSRSGGSYEQYV. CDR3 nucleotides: TGTGCCAGCAGTCGGAGCGGGGGTTCCTACGAGCAGTACGTC.

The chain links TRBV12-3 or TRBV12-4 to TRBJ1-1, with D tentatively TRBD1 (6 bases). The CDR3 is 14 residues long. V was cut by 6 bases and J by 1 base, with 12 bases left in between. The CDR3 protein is CASSYRVGNTEAFF. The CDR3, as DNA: TGTGCCAGCAGCTACAGGGTGGGGAACACTGAAGCTTTCTTT.

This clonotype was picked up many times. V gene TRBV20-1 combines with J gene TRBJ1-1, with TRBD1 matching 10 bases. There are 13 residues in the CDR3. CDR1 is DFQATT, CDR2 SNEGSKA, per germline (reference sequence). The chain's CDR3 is CTTTGQGFTEAFF. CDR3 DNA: TGCACCACCACGGGACAGGGGTTCACTGAAGCTTTCTTT.

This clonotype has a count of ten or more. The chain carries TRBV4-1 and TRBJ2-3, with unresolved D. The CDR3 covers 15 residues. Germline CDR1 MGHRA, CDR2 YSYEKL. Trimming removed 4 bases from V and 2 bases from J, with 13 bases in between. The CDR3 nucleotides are TGCGCCAGCAGCCCCACCGGGCTGGACACAGATACGCAGTATTTT. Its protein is CASSPTGLDTDTQYF.

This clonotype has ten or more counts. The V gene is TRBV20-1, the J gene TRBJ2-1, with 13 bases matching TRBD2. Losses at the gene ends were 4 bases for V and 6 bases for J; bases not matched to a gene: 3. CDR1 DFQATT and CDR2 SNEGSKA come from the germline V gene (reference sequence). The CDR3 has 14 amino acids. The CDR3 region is CSAKRLAGGNEQFF. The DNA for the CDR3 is TGCAGTGCTAAACGACTAGCGGGAGGCAATGAGCAGTTCTTC.